The text below deals with one T cell receptor (beta chain). Antigen specificity is unknown. The data were taken from a study of PD-L1 blockade in urothelial cancer. At the level of the study: Males with bladder-origin urothelial cancer made up about nine tenths of the roughly 29 patients. Regarding the study as a whole: Better survival was predicted when blood TCR clonality before treatment fell below the median.

There are 16 residues in the CDR3. The V end was cut by 0 bases, the J end by 5 bases, with 16 bases between. Looked up from germline, CDR1 is LGHNA and CDR2 is YSLEER. Assay used: immunoSEQ multiplex PCR; TCRdb lists only in-frame clones, some missing. Among about 84,000 clones, more than 75% were seen once, and the ten largest hold more than 8%. Sequenced here: PBMCs, sampled around atezolizumab (anti-PD-L1) treatment. The receptor was derived from a man between 65 and 85 years old with urothelial cancer. This rearrangement joins TRBV4-3 to TRBJ1-2; D is perhaps TRBD1 (5 bases). CDR3 DNA: TGCGCCAGCAGCCAAGAATCCGGAGGGGCGCATTATGGCTACACCTTC. This translates into CASSQESGGAHYGYTF.